This T cell receptor beta chain came from a study of early T cells in non-severe SARS-CoV-2 infection. The overall study: Bulk RNA isolated from unsorted whole blood underwent sequencing; chains were not paired.

Molecules of cDNA were individually given unique molecular identifiers that were attached to them. MiXCR was run by TCRdb on the 5' RACE reads, yielding one entry per CDR3 protein. The table lists tens of thousands of distinct CDR3 sequences, approximately 15% of them singletons, with around 6% in the top ten. This clonotype has a handful of counts. The antigen remains undetermined. Germline loops: CDR1 MNHEY, CDR2 SMNVEV (reference sequence). V trimming: 5 bases; J trimming: 4 bases; junction bases outside the gene matches: 2. The CDR3 covers 14 residues. Findings and caveats of the study: Missing private and CD4 specificities, VDJdb matching favored anti-spike CD8 responses.

The sequencing input was whole blood. The chain recombines TRBV27 with TRBJ2-5, with 12 positions matching TRBD2. The TCR comes from an adult who was a healthcare worker with PCR-confirmed SARS-CoV-2 infection or an uninfected control (not recorded which). The CDR3 loop reads CASSRGLAGETQYF. CDR3 DNA: TGTGCCAGCAGTCGGGGACTAGCGGGAGAGACCCAGTACTTC.